These T cell receptor beta chains were read from a single sample in a study of T cells in Graves' hyperthyroidism and ophthalmopathy. TCRdb recomputed calls from the multiplex PCR reads with MiXCR, one row per CDR3 protein. The sample holds 600,000 or so distinct CDR3 sequences; 15% to 20% are singletons and the top ten take less than 4.5%. Sequencing used blood. These receptors all come from a woman aged 25 to 39 with Graves' hyperthyroidism. CDR3s include the opening cysteine and the closing phenylalanine or tryptophan. A D gene is named only where the DNA matches it firmly. Where a row states a size, it is once, few, many or the class of an expanded clone; other rows omit it.

clone_size: few
j_call: TRBJ1-5
v_call: TRBV11-2
d_call: NA
cdr3_aa: CASSLAARQGNQPQHF
cdr3_nt: TGTGCCAGCAGCTTAGCTGCCCGGCAGGGGAATCAGCCCCAGCATTTT

clone_size: NA
j_call: TRBJ1-2
v_call: TRBV5-4
d_call: NA
cdr3_aa: CASSLKNSPYGYTF
cdr3_nt: TGTGCCAGCAGCCTGAAAAATTCTCCCTATGGCTACACCTTC

clone_size: many
j_call: TRBJ2-1
v_call: TRBV3-1
d_call: TRBD2
cdr3_aa: CASSQDGTNYNEQFF
cdr3_nt: TGTGCCAGCAGCCAAGATGGGACTAACTACAATGAGCAGTTCTTC

clone_size: few
j_call: TRBJ2-5
v_call: TRBV12-5
d_call: TRBD1
cdr3_aa: CASGLRGQVHF
cdr3_nt: TGTGCTAGTGGTTTGCGGGGACAGGTCCACTTC

clone_size: few
j_call: TRBJ2-3
v_call: TRBV28
d_call: NA
cdr3_aa: CASSLLRRLGTDTQYF
cdr3_nt: TGTGCCAGCAGTTTGTTGAGGCGGCTAGGGACAGATACGCAGTATTTT

clone_size: many
j_call: TRBJ2-1
v_call: TRBV19
d_call: NA
cdr3_aa: CASSVEGSSYNEQFF
cdr3_nt: TGTGCCAGTAGCGTGGAGGGCAGCTCCTACAATGAGCAGTTCTTC

clone_size: NA
j_call: TRBJ1-1
v_call: TRBV12-3/TRBV12-4
d_call: TRBD1
cdr3_aa: CASSQYRDRVEAFF
cdr3_nt: TGTGCCAGCAGCCAGTACCGGGACAGGGTTGAAGCTTTCTTT

clone_size: few
j_call: TRBJ1-2
v_call: TRBV12-3/TRBV12-4
d_call: NA
cdr3_aa: CASSPGATNYGYTF
cdr3_nt: TGTGCCAGCAGCCCCGGGGCTACTAACTATGGCTACACCTTC

clone_size: NA
j_call: TRBJ2-5
v_call: TRBV11-1
d_call: TRBD2
cdr3_aa: CASSLVYSGRLRETQYF
cdr3_nt: TGTGCCAGCAGCTTAGTATATAGCGGGAGACTACGGGAGACCCAGTACTTC

clone_size: many
j_call: TRBJ2-3
v_call: TRBV7-2
d_call: TRBD2
cdr3_aa: CASSLTSGGSTDTQYF
cdr3_nt: TGTGCCAGCAGCTTAACTAGCGGGGGCAGCACAGATACGCAGTATTTT

clone_size: many
j_call: TRBJ1-4
v_call: TRBV12-3/TRBV12-4
d_call: TRBD1
cdr3_aa: CASKRQGATNEKLFF
cdr3_nt: TGTGCCAGCAAAAGACAGGGGGCAACTAATGAAAAACTGTTTTTT

clone_size: few
j_call: TRBJ2-5
v_call: TRBV5-1
d_call: NA
cdr3_aa: CASSPSWETQYF
cdr3_nt: TGCGCCAGCAGCCCCTCCTGGGAGACCCAGTACTTC

clone_size: many
j_call: TRBJ2-7
v_call: TRBV15
d_call: NA
cdr3_aa: CATSSFSFGGRSEQYF
cdr3_nt: TGTGCCACCAGCAGTTTCAGCTTTGGAGGTAGATCCGAGCAGTACTTC

clone_size: few
j_call: TRBJ2-7
v_call: TRBV14
d_call: NA
cdr3_aa: CASSQTPGSYEQYF
cdr3_nt: TGTGCCAGCAGCCAGACCCCGGGATCCTACGAGCAGTACTTC

clone_size: NA
j_call: TRBJ2-5
v_call: TRBV29-1
d_call: NA
cdr3_aa: CSVESGRLASETQYF
cdr3_nt: TGCAGCGTTGAATCGGGCAGGTTGGCCTCAGAGACCCAGTACTTC

clone_size: many
j_call: TRBJ1-1
v_call: TRBV6-6
d_call: TRBD1
cdr3_aa: CASSYSRGGAYTEAFF
cdr3_nt: TGTGCCAGCAGTTACTCCAGAGGGGGCGCGTACACTGAAGCTTTCTTT

clone_size: many
j_call: TRBJ1-5
v_call: TRBV20-1
d_call: NA
cdr3_aa: CSASPLTGFNQPQHF
cdr3_nt: TGCAGTGCTAGCCCTCTCACTGGGTTCAATCAGCCCCAGCATTTT

clone_size: few
j_call: TRBJ2-2
v_call: TRBV2
d_call: NA
cdr3_aa: CATEAGNTGELFF
cdr3_nt: TGTGCCACCGAAGCGGGGAACACCGGGGAGCTGTTTTTT

clone_size: NA
j_call: TRBJ2-7
v_call: TRBV6-1
d_call: TRBD2
cdr3_aa: CASRSAGPVSYEQYF
cdr3_nt: TGTGCCAGCAGGTCAGCGGGACCGGTCTCCTACGAGCAGTACTTC

clone_size: many
j_call: TRBJ2-7
v_call: TRBV20-1
d_call: NA
cdr3_aa: CSARPRDLYEQYF
cdr3_nt: TGCAGTGCTAGACCCAGGGACCTCTACGAGCAGTACTTC

clone_size: few
j_call: TRBJ1-4
v_call: TRBV13
d_call: NA
cdr3_aa: CASSFGTGFEKLFF
cdr3_nt: TGTGCCAGCAGCTTCGGAACGGGGTTTGAAAAACTGTTTTTT

clone_size: few
j_call: TRBJ1-6
v_call: TRBV27
d_call: NA
cdr3_aa: CASSLSRGNNSPLHF
cdr3_nt: TGTGCCAGCAGTTTATCGAGGGGAAATAATTCACCCCTCCACTTT

clone_size: NA
j_call: TRBJ2-7
v_call: TRBV4-1
d_call: TRBD2
cdr3_aa: CASSPQRERGSYEQYF
cdr3_nt: TGCGCCAGCAGCCCCCAAAGAGAGCGGGGCTCCTACGAGCAGTACTTC

clone_size: NA
j_call: TRBJ2-1
v_call: TRBV3-1
d_call: NA
cdr3_aa: CASSQEGWSSYNEQFF
cdr3_nt: TGTGCCAGCAGCCAAGAAGGGTGGAGCTCCTACAATGAGCAGTTCTTC

clone_size: many
j_call: TRBJ2-2
v_call: TRBV24-1
d_call: NA
cdr3_aa: CATSDPRTVNTGELFF
cdr3_nt: TGTGCCACCAGTGACCCTAGGACGGTTAACACCGGGGAGCTGTTTTTT

clone_size: many
j_call: TRBJ2-1
v_call: TRBV28
d_call: TRBD2
cdr3_aa: CASSILLAGVLNEQFF
cdr3_nt: TGTGCCAGCAGTATCCTACTAGCGGGAGTGTTGAATGAGCAGTTCTTC

clone_size: NA
j_call: TRBJ2-6
v_call: TRBV4-2
d_call: NA
cdr3_aa: CASSRGTANSGANVLTF
cdr3_nt: TGTGCCAGCAGCCGAGGGACGGCAAACTCTGGGGCCAACGTCCTGACTTTC

clone_size: many
j_call: TRBJ2-3
v_call: TRBV29-1
d_call: NA
cdr3_aa: CSVEGTETSTDTQYF
cdr3_nt: TGCAGCGTTGAAGGGACGGAAACTAGCACAGATACGCAGTATTTT

clone_size: NA
j_call: TRBJ1-5
v_call: TRBV27
d_call: NA
cdr3_aa: CASSRALKEYSNQPQHF
cdr3_nt: TGTGCCAGCAGCCGCGCCTTGAAGGAATATAGCAATCAGCCCCAGCATTTT

clone_size: NA
j_call: TRBJ2-4
v_call: TRBV5-1
d_call: TRBD1
cdr3_aa: CASSPTDRGYYIQYF
cdr3_nt: TGCGCCAGCAGCCCCACGGACAGGGGGTATTACATTCAGTACTTC

clone_size: many
j_call: TRBJ2-5
v_call: TRBV2
d_call: NA
cdr3_aa: CASSSVSPQETQYF
cdr3_nt: TGTGCCAGCAGTTCCGTTTCACCGCAAGAGACCCAGTACTTC

clone_size: NA
j_call: TRBJ2-7
v_call: TRBV12-3/TRBV12-4
d_call: NA
cdr3_aa: CASSQTFSGSNLYEQYF
cdr3_nt: TGTGCCAGCAGCCAAACCTTCTCCGGGAGCAACCTCTACGAGCAGTACTTC

clone_size: many
j_call: TRBJ1-1
v_call: TRBV6-1
d_call: NA
cdr3_aa: CASSLSAAKGRNTEAFF
cdr3_nt: TGTGCCAGCAGTCTAAGTGCGGCAAAGGGGAGGAACACTGAAGCTTTCTTT

clone_size: few
j_call: TRBJ1-2
v_call: TRBV13
d_call: NA
cdr3_aa: CASSKMGVRDDYGYTF
cdr3_nt: TGTGCCAGCAGCAAAATGGGGGTACGGGATGACTATGGCTACACCTTC

clone_size: NA
j_call: TRBJ2-7
v_call: TRBV20-1
d_call: NA
cdr3_aa: CSARDLVAGEQYF
cdr3_nt: TGCAGTGCTAGAGACCTGGTCGCGGGCGAGCAGTACTTC

clone_size: NA
j_call: TRBJ1-1
v_call: TRBV4-1
d_call: NA
cdr3_aa: CASRSGTLRTEAFF
cdr3_nt: TGCGCCAGCCGTAGCGGGACCCTGAGGACTGAAGCTTTCTTT

clone_size: NA
j_call: TRBJ2-2
v_call: TRBV15
d_call: NA
cdr3_aa: CATSRSSTGAGELFF
cdr3_nt: TGTGCCACCAGCAGATCCTCGACCGGGGCCGGGGAGCTGTTTTTT

clone_size: many
j_call: TRBJ1-4
v_call: TRBV7-2
d_call: NA
cdr3_aa: CASSPGQQNEKLFF
cdr3_nt: TGTGCCAGCAGCCCCGGGCAACAGAATGAAAAACTGTTTTTT

clone_size: many
j_call: TRBJ1-5
v_call: TRBV12-3/TRBV12-4
d_call: TRBD1
cdr3_aa: CASSFRGGIQPQHF
cdr3_nt: TGTGCCAGCAGTTTCAGGGGGGGCATCCAGCCCCAGCATTTT

clone_size: many
j_call: TRBJ2-1
v_call: TRBV9
d_call: NA
cdr3_aa: CASSVGPDNEQFF
cdr3_nt: TGTGCCAGCAGCGTAGGACCAGACAATGAGCAGTTCTTC

clone_size: NA
j_call: TRBJ2-7
v_call: TRBV5-1
d_call: NA
cdr3_aa: CASSREAYEQYF
cdr3_nt: TGCGCCAGCAGCCGGGAAGCATACGAGCAGTACTTC

clone_size: many
j_call: TRBJ2-5
v_call: TRBV13
d_call: TRBD1
cdr3_aa: CASSSRGTGVEETQYF
cdr3_nt: TGTGCCAGCAGCTCCCGCGGGACAGGGGTCGAAGAGACCCAGTACTTC

clone_size: many
j_call: TRBJ1-1
v_call: TRBV6-1
d_call: NA
cdr3_aa: CASSRQNTEAFF
cdr3_nt: TGTGCCAGCAGTAGACAGAACACTGAAGCTTTCTTT

clone_size: many
j_call: TRBJ2-3
v_call: TRBV29-1
d_call: NA
cdr3_aa: CSVEAAYTDTQYF
cdr3_nt: TGCAGCGTTGAGGCAGCTTACACAGATACGCAGTATTTT

clone_size: many
j_call: TRBJ2-1
v_call: TRBV7-2
d_call: NA
cdr3_aa: CASSRRRGEGGEQFF
cdr3_nt: TGTGCCAGCAGCCGACGACGGGGAGAGGGAGGTGAGCAGTTCTTC